Following are 18 T cell receptor beta chains from one sample sequenced in a study of Graves' ophthalmopathy and Graves' hyperthyroidism. Transcripts of RNA were the source for amplifying TCR beta CDR3 regions. Amplification began with first-round RT-PCR using HTBI primers, then second-round multiplex PCR was performed. TCRdb re-derived calls from the multiplex PCR reads in MiXCR, one entry per CDR3 protein. There are about 180,000 distinct CDR3 sequences in the sample; under 40% occur only once, and approximately 6.3% lies in the top ten. Sequencing was performed on peripheral blood. These receptors came from a woman aged 40 to 55 with Graves' ophthalmopathy.

This rearrangement joins TRBV6-2 or TRBV6-3 to TRBJ1-1, with D possibly being TRBD1 (6 bases). Germline loops: CDR1 MNHEY, CDR2 SVGEGT. This CDR3 is built from 13 residues. Between the trimmed V and J ends, which lost 10 bases and 2 bases, there was a span of 14 bases. The CDR3 reads CANAQGQNTEAFF. CDR3 DNA sequence: TGTGCCAACGCACAGGGCCAAAACACTGAAGCTTTCTTT.

This clonotype appeared many times. This chain links TRBV18 with TRBJ1-1; possible D gene TRBD1, 5 bases. Germline V gene data show CDR1 as KGHSH and CDR2 as LQKENI. V shed 3 bases and J shed 0 bases, with 14 bases lying between them. This CDR3 has 16 residues. CDR3 coding DNA: TGTGCCAGCTCACCCCGGGGACCGGGATTGAACACTGAAGCTTTCTTT. This sequence encodes CASSPRGPGLNTEAFF.

The table lists this clonotype with many counts. The chain links TRBV6-1 to TRBJ1-2; no clear D gene. The CDR3 length is 12 residues. Trimming took off 2 bases at V and 4 bases at J, with 5 bases between the two ends. CDR1 is MNHNS and CDR2 is SASEGT in the germline V gene. CDR3 loop: CASSETSYGYTF. The CDR3, as DNA: TGTGCCAGCAGTGAAACAAGCTATGGCTACACCTTC.

This clonotype was seen many times. V and J are TRBV27 and TRBJ1-6; 8 nucleotides agree with TRBD1. The CDR3 has 13 amino acids. The V gene's germline CDR1 is MNHEY and CDR2 SMNVEV (reference sequence). V lost 10 bases to trimming and J lost 9 bases; unmatched junction nucleotides: 8. The CDR3 loop reads CATRTGSGSPLHF. The CDR3 DNA reads TGTGCCACCAGGACAGGGAGTGGTTCACCCCTCCACTTT.

J is TRBJ1-5 and V is TRBV11-2, with D possibly being TRBD1 (5 bases). CDR1 is SGHAT, CDR2 FQNNGV, per germline. The CDR3 sequence is 16 residues long. Trimming cost V 6 bases and J 2 bases, with 17 bases left between them. DNA of the CDR3: TGTGCCAGCAGACAGGCGGGGGGATTAGGCAATCAGCCCCAGCATTTT. Translated, it gives CASRQAGGLGNQPQHF. The variable domain in full, completed from reference TRBV11-2 and TRBJ1-5, reads EAGVAQSPRYKIIEKRQSVAFWCNPISGHATLYWYQQILGQGPKLLIQFQNNGVVDDSQLPKDRFSAERLKGVDSTLKIQPAKLEDSAVYLCASRQAGGLGNQPQHFGDGTRLSIL.

CDR3 sequence reads: CASTGSPSWGELFF. CDR3 nucleotide sequence: TGTGCCAGCACAGGGAGCCCGAGTTGGGGAGAGCTGTTTTTT. This rearrangement joins TRBV19 to TRBJ2-2; tentatively, D is TRBD1 (6 bases). V was shortened by 9 bases and J by 11 bases, with 22 bases between the two germline ends. The CDR3 sequence is 14 residues long. CDR1 LNHDA and CDR2 SQIVND come from the germline V gene (reference sequence).

This clonotype came up many times. The chain couples TRBV7-2 to TRBJ2-5; 7 bases are a match to TRBD2. This CDR3 comprises 18 residues. Germline lookup yields CDR1 SGHTA and CDR2 FQGNSA. V dropped 2 bases and J dropped 2; count of bases not matched to a gene: 14. This CDR3 reads CASSLPTWGSGIQETQYF. For the CDR3, the DNA is TGTGCCAGCAGCTTACCGACCTGGGGGAGCGGGATTCAAGAGACCCAGTACTTC. The entire variable domain, with the rest obtained from reference TRBV7-2 and TRBJ2-5, is as follows: GAGVSQSPSNKVTEKGKDVELRCDPISGHTALYWYRQSLGQGLEFLIYFQGNSAPDKSGLPSDRFSAERTGGSVSTLTIQRTQQEDSAVYLCASSLPTWGSGIQETQYFGPGTRLLVL.

This clonotype was observed a handful of times. The rearrangement joins TRBV6-5 to TRBJ1-1, with 9 bases fitting TRBD1. The CDR3 has 16 amino acids. J was trimmed by 5 bases and V by 2 bases; bases with no gene match: 9. CDR1 and CDR2 (germline): MNHEY, SVGAGI. In DNA, the CDR3 is TGTGCCAGCAGTTACGGGCTACAGGGGGCGCGGACTGAAGCTTTCTTT. It translates to CASSYGLQGARTEAFF.

This clonotype was seen at least ten times. The gene calls are TRBV11-1 and TRBJ2-2; D may be TRBD2 (5 bases). Trimming removed 4 bases from V and 2 bases from J, with 14 bases in between. The CDR3 extends over 16 amino acids. The germline CDR1 and CDR2 sequences are SGHAT and FQDESV (reference sequence). CDR3 nucleotide sequence: TGTGCCAGCAGCTCAAACTACGGGGTTAACACCGGGGAGCTGTTTTTT. It codes for CASSSNYGVNTGELFF. Looking up the rest from reference TRBV11-1 and TRBJ2-2 gives the full variable domain: EAEVAQSPRYKITEKSQAVAFWCDPISGHATLYWYRQILGQGPELLVQFQDESVVDDSQLPKDRFSAERLKGVDSTLKIQPAELGDSAMYLCASSSNYGVNTGELFFGEGSRLTVL.

J is TRBJ1-2 and V is TRBV19; 8 bases fit TRBD1. The V gene end was trimmed by 10 bases and the J gene end by 4 bases; junction bases not matched to a gene: 8. The germline V gene has CDR1 LNHDA and CDR2 SQIVND (reference sequence). This CDR3 has 13 residues. The CDR3: CATFPGTGYGYTF. In nucleotides, the CDR3 is TGTGCCACCTTCCCCGGGACAGGCTATGGCTACACCTTC.

The chain employs TRBV12-3 or TRBV12-4 and TRBJ2-5, with 8 bases lining up with TRBD2. The CDR3 contains 14 residues. Trimming at V came to 5 bases and at J to 4 bases, leaving 6 bases not matched to a gene. CDR3 region: CASSISGTGETQYF. The CDR3, as DNA: TGTGCCAGCAGTATTAGCGGGACTGGAGAGACCCAGTACTTC.

Many counts were recorded for this clonotype. The rearrangement links TRBV30 to TRBJ1-2, with 7 bases fitting TRBD1. Losses at the gene ends were 0 bases for V and 2 bases for J; bases not matched to a gene: 3. The CDR3 has 14 residues. The germline V gene has CDR1 GTSNPN and CDR2 SVGIG (reference sequence). CDR3 protein: CAWSVTQGNYGYTF. In DNA form, the CDR3 reads TGTGCCTGGAGTGTCACACAGGGGAACTATGGCTACACCTTC.

The rearrangement uses TRBV12-3 or TRBV12-4 and TRBJ2-5, with 9 bases identical to TRBD2. J was trimmed by 5 bases and V by 3 bases; bases with no gene match: 10. This CDR3 contains 16 residues. The CDR3 loop reads CASSLGAGGARETQYF. CDR3 in DNA: TGTGCCAGCAGTTTGGGGGCGGGAGGGGCTCGGGAGACCCAGTACTTC.

This clonotype showed up many times. The chain employs TRBV28 and TRBJ1-5; perhaps TRBD1 as D (5 bases). Germline V gene sequence: CDR1 MDHEN, CDR2 SYDVKM. This CDR3 contains 16 residues. V was cut by 3 bases and J by 7 bases, with 19 bases left in between. The CDR3, as DNA: TGTGCCAGCAGTTTGGGGACGGGGTCTGGACGCCAGCCCCAGCATTTT. It codes for CASSLGTGSGRQPQHF. The full variable domain, with the rest looked up from reference TRBV28 and TRBJ1-5, is DVKVTQSSRYLVKRTGEKVFLECVQDMDHENMFWYRQDPGLGLRLIYFSYDVKMKEKGDIPEGYSVSREKKERFSLILESASTNQTSMYLCASSLGTGSGRQPQHFGDGTRLSIL.

CDR3 DNA sequence: TGTGCCAGCAGCCCTTCGGGGGACACCCACGAGCAGTACTTC. Translated: CASSPSGDTHEQYF. The genes are TRBV7-2 and TRBJ2-7; D may be TRBD1 or TRBD2 (6 bases each). With 5 bases removed from V and 5 bases from J, the gap between germline ends came to 16 bases. The germline V gene encodes CDR1 SGHTA and CDR2 FQGNSA. The CDR3 has 14 residues.

This clonotype came up many times. The CDR3 bases are TGTGCCAGCAGTTCACCGACAGGGTGGGAGACCCAGTACTTC. Translating it yields CASSSPTGWETQYF. J is TRBJ2-5 and V is TRBV28, with 7 bases that match TRBD1. The trim removed 4 bases at V and 5 bases at J, leaving 7 bases unmatched. Per germline, CDR1 MDHEN and CDR2 SYDVKM. The length of the CDR3 is 14 residues.

This clonotype was observed at least ten times. The V call is TRBV3-1, the J call TRBJ1-1; D call uncertain. V lost 2 bases and J 0 bases, leaving 4 bases between the germline ends. The V gene's germline CDR1 is LGHDT and CDR2 YNNKEL (reference sequence). The CDR3 totals 13 residues. The CDR3 coding sequence is TGTGCCAGCAGCCAATTGATGAACACTGAAGCTTTCTTT. Amino acid sequence: CASSQLMNTEAFF.

This clonotype was observed at least ten times. The chain combines TRBV27 with TRBJ1-1; D unresolved. With 10 bases removed from V and 2 bases from J, the gap between germline ends came to 14 bases. The V gene's germline CDR1 is MNHEY and CDR2 SMNVEV (reference sequence). The CDR3 loop spans 13 amino acids. CDR3 coding DNA: TGTGCCACCCGGCCTCCCGGAAACACTGAAGCTTTCTTT. The encoded protein is CATRPPGNTEAFF.